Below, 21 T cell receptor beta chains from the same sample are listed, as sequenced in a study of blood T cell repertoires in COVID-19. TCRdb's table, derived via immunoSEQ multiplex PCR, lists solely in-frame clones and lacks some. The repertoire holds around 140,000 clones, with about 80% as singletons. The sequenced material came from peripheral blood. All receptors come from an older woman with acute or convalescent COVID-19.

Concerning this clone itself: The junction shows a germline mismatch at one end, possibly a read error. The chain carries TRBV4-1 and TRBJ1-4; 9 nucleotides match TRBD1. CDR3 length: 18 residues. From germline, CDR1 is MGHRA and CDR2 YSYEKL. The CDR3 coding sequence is TGCGCCAACAGCCTCCAAAGCCCGCCCGGGACAGGGCCGGGAAAACTGTTTTTT. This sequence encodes CANSLQSPPGTGPGKLFF.

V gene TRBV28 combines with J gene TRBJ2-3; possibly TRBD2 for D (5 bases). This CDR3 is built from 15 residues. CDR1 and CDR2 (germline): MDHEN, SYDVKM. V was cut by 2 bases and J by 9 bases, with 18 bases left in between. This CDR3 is CASSLKDSGGYTQYF. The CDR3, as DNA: TGTGCCAGCAGTTTAAAGGACTCCGGCGGGTACACGCAGTATTTT.

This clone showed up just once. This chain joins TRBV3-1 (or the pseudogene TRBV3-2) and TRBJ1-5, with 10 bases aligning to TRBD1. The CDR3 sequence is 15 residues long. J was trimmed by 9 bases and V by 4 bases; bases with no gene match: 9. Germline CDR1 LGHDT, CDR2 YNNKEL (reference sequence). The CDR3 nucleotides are TGTGCCAGCAGCCTTGGGACAGGGGCCAGGGCGCCCCAGCATTTT. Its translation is CASSLGTGARAPQHF.

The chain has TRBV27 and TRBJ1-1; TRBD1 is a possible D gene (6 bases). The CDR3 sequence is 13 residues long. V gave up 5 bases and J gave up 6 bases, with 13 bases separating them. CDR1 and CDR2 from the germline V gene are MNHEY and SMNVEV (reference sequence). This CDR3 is CASSQTGLAEAFF. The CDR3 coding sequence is TGTGCCAGCAGTCAGACAGGACTTGCTGAAGCTTTCTTT.

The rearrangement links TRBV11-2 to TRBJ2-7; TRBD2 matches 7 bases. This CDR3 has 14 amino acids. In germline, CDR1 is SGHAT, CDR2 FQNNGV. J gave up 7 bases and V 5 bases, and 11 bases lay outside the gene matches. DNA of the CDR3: TGTGCCAGCAGCCCTGGCGGGAGCTCCCGGGAGCAGTACTTC. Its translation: CASSPGGSSREQYF.

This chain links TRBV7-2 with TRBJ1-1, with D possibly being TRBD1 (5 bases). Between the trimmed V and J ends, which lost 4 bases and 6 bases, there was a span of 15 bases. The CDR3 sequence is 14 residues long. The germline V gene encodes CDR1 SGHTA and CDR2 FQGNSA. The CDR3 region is CASSSQGRIAEAFF. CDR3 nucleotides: TGTGCCAGCAGCTCCCAGGGAAGGATAGCTGAAGCTTTCTTT.

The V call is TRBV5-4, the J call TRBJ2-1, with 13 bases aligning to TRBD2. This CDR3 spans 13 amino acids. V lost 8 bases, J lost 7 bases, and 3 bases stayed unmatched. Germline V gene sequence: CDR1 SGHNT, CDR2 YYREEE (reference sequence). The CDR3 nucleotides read TGTGCCAGTGGGACTAGCGGGGTGAATGAGCAGTTCTTC. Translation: CASGTSGVNEQFF.

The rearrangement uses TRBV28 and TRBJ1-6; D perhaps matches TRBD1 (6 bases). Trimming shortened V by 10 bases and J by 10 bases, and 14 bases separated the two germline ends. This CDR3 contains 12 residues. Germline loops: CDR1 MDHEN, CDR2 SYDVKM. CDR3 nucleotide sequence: TGTGCCACCCGGGGGGCTGGATCACCCCTCCACTTT. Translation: CATRGAGSPLHF.

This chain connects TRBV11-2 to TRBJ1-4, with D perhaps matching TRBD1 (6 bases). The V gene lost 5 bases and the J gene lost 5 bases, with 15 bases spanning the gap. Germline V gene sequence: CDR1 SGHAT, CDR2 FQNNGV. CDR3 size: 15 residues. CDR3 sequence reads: CASSAMTGRNEKLFF. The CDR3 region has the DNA TGTGCCAGCAGCGCCATGACAGGACGAAATGAAAAACTGTTTTTT.

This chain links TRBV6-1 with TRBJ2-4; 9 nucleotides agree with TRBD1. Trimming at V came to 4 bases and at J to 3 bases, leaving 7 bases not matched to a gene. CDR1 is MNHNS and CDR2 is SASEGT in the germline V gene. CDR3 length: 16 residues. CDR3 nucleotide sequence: TGTGCCAGCAGTGCCGACAGGGGGTTCGGCAAAAACATTCAGTACTTC. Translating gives CASSADRGFGKNIQYF.

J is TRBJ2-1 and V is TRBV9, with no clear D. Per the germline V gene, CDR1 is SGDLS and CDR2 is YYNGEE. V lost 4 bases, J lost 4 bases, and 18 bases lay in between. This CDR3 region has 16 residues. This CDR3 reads CASSPTILNRYNEQFF. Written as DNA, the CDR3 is TGTGCCAGCAGCCCCACCATTCTCAATCGGTACAATGAGCAGTTCTTC.

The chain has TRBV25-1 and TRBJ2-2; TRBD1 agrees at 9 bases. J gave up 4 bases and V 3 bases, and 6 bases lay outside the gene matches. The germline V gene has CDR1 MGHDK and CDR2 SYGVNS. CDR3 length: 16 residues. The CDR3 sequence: CASSDGQGTFTGELFF. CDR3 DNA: TGTGCCAGCAGTGATGGACAGGGGACTTTCACCGGGGAGCTGTTTTTT.

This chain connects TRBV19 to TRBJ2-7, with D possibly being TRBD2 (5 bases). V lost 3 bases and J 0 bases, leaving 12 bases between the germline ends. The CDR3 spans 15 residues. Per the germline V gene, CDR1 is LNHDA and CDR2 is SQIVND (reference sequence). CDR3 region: CASSMVSDSSYEQYF. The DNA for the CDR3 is TGTGCCAGTAGTATGGTTAGCGATAGCTCCTACGAGCAGTACTTC.

The CDR3 bases are TGTGCCAGCAGTTTATTCATAGGAGCCTTTAGTGAGCAGTTCTTC. This encodes CASSLFIGAFSEQFF. This chain joins TRBV27 and TRBJ2-1; D is unresolved. V was clipped by 1 base and J by 9 bases, with 16 bases between them. Per the germline V gene, CDR1 is MNHEY and CDR2 is SMNVEV (reference sequence). The CDR3 is made up of 15 amino acids.

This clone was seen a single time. CDR3 nucleotide sequence: TGTGCCAGTAGGGAGGGGAGCACTGAAGCTTTCTTT. Its translation: CASREGSTEAFF. J is TRBJ1-1 and V is TRBV19; possibly TRBD1 for D (5 bases). The length of the CDR3 is 12 residues. V was shortened by 6 bases and J by 4 bases, with 9 bases between the two germline ends. Germline CDR1 is LNHDA and CDR2 is SQIVND (reference sequence).

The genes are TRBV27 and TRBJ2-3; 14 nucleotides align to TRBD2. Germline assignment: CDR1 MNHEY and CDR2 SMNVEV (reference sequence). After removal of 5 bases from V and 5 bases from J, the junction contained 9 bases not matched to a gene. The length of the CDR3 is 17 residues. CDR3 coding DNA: TGTGCCAGCAGTCCGGGGACTAGCGGGAGAGGATTAGATACGCAGTATTTT. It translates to CASSPGTSGRGLDTQYF.

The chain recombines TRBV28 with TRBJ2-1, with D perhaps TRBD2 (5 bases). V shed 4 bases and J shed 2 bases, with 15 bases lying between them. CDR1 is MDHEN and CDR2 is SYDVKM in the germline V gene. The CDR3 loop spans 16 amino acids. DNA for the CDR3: TGTGCCAGCAGTTCCTATAGGAGGCCCCCCTACAATGAGCAGTTCTTC. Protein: CASSSYRRPPYNEQFF.

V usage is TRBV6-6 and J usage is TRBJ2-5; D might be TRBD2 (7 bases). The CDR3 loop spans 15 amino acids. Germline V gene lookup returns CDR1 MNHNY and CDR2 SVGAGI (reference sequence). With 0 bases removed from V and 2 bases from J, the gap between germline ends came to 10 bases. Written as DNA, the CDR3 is TGTGCCAGCAGTTACTCGGGGGGGCCGCAAGAGACCCAGTACTTC. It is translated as CASSYSGGPQETQYF.

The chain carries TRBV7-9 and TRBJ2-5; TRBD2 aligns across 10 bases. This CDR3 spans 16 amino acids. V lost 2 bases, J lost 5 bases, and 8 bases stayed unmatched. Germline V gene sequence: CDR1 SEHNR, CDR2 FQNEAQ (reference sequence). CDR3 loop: CASSLRGSGRPETQYF. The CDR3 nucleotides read TGTGCCAGCAGCTTAAGGGGTAGCGGGAGGCCCGAGACCCAGTACTTC.

The CDR3 loop is CASSTDRAGNYGYTF. DNA of the CDR3: TGTGCCAGCAGCACCGACAGGGCGGGAAACTATGGCTACACCTTC. V is TRBV7-2 and J is TRBJ1-2; 7 bases match TRBD1. The CDR3 consists of 15 residues. Germline V gene sequence: CDR1 SGHTA, CDR2 FQGNSA. V gave up 5 bases and J gave up 2 bases; unmatched junction bases: 8.

DNA of the CDR3: TGCAGCGTTAGCCCACGGGATTCCTACAATGAGCAGTTCTTC. Translating it yields CSVSPRDSYNEQFF. The rearrangement joins TRBV29-1 to TRBJ2-1, with a weak D call TRBD2 (5 bases). Germline values: CDR1 SQVTM, CDR2 ANQGSEA. CDR3 length equals 14 residues. The V end was cut by 5 bases, the J end by 1 base, with 12 bases between.